Shown below are 12 T cell receptor beta chains from a single sample sequenced in a study of Ad26.COV2.S vaccination and SARS-CoV-2 variants. Measured with immunoSEQ multiplex PCR; TCRdb has only the in-frame clones, and not every one. The data contain roughly 700,000 clones, roughly 90% of them singletons. The treatment: some 20 received Ad26.COV2.S at low or high dose, single or two shots; about 5 received placebo; per-sample allocation not given. Each sample was drawn 63 days after the first injection (of vaccine or placebo). The starting material was peripheral blood, obtained in a trial of Ad26.COV2.S vaccine versus placebo. Source of these receptors: a person between 18 and 65 years old who received the Ad26.COV2.S COVID-19 vaccine or a placebo.

This clone was seen just once. The CDR3 loop reads CASTLVGTANTEAFF. CDR3 nucleotide sequence: TGTGCCAGCACCCTCGTGGGGACAGCGAACACTGAAGCTTTCTTT. This chain uses TRBV7-2 with TRBJ1-1, with 7 bases fitting TRBD1. Germline CDR1 and CDR2: SGHTA and FQGNSA. V lost 7 bases, J lost 1 base, and 9 bases stayed unmatched. This CDR3 is 15 amino acids long.

The chain links TRBV11-2 to TRBJ1-1; 8 bases align to TRBD1. Germline-derived CDR1 and CDR2 are SGHAT and FQNNGV. The CDR3 covers 18 residues. Losses at the gene ends were 5 bases for V and 1 base for J; bases not matched to a gene: 15. The DNA of the CDR3 is TGTGCCAGCAGCCCAACCATCTCAGGGGGCGTACCGAACACTGAAGCTTTCTTT. This translates into CASSPTISGGVPNTEAFF.

The V and J genes are TRBV7-9 and TRBJ2-7; D remains unclear. In germline, CDR1 is SEHNR, CDR2 FQNEAQ (reference sequence). The ends were cut back, 4 bases at V and 7 bases at J, with 17 bases in the middle. The CDR3 spans 14 residues. The chain's CDR3 is CASSSFGATWEQYF. CDR3 nucleotides: TGTGCCAGCAGCTCCTTCGGAGCGACTTGGGAGCAGTACTTC.

The rearrangement joins TRBV12-5 to TRBJ1-6; 9 bases are shared with TRBD1. The CDR3 contains 14 residues. The germline gives CDR1 LGHNT, CDR2 FRNRAP. After removal of 7 bases from V and 7 bases from J, the junction contained 5 bases not matched to a gene. The CDR3 DNA sequence: TGTGCTAGTGCCATGGGACAGGGAAATTCACCCCTCCACTTT. Protein product: CASAMGQGNSPLHF.

V gene TRBV10-3 combines with J gene TRBJ2-7, with no clear D. CDR3 size: 11 residues. Germline CDR1 and CDR2: ENHRY and SYGVKD. V was clipped by 10 bases and J by 6 bases, with 13 bases between them. As DNA, the CDR3 is TGTGCCACGGAAGCGCAGTCCGAGCAGTACTTC. Its translation: CATEAQSEQYF.

The CDR3 coding sequence is TGCGCCAGCAGCAGGGGACTAGCGGGAGGGGCTTGGAATGAGCAGTTCTTC. This translates into CASSRGLAGGAWNEQFF. The chain is built from TRBV5-1 and TRBJ2-1; 16 bases match TRBD2. Trimming cost V 4 bases and J 7 bases; bases outside gene matches: 8. The CDR3 contains 17 residues. CDR1 and CDR2 (germline): SGHRS, YFSETQ.

V is TRBV4-1 and J is TRBJ2-3, with TRBD1 as a possible D gene (5 bases). V was cut by 4 bases and J by 2 bases, with 13 bases left in between. The CDR3 length is 15 residues. Germline-derived CDR1 and CDR2 are MGHRA and YSYEKL. The CDR3 reads CASSPTVLSTDTQYF. The CDR3 nucleotides are TGCGCCAGCAGCCCGACAGTGTTGTCCACAGATACGCAGTATTTT.

This clone was counted only a few times. This chain connects TRBV9 to TRBJ1-2; 9 bases align to TRBD1. This CDR3 is built from 15 residues. CDR1 SGDLS and CDR2 YYNGEE come from the germline V gene. The J segment lost 6 bases and the V segment lost 0 bases, leaving 6 bases of the junction unmatched. CDR3 nucleotides: TGTGCCAGCAGCGTAGAGAGGGGGACAGGGAATGGCTACACCTTC. This gives the protein CASSVERGTGNGYTF.

This chain uses TRBV4-2 with TRBJ2-1; TRBD2 matches at 8 bases. Per germline, CDR1 LGHNA and CDR2 YNFKEQ. The CDR3 extends over 15 amino acids. The V segment lost 5 bases and the J segment 7 bases; nucleotides outside the gene matches: 10. Here the CDR3 reads CASSREAGARNEQFF. CDR3 DNA: TGTGCCAGCAGCAGAGAAGCGGGGGCGAGGAATGAGCAGTTCTTC.

This sequence joins TRBV12-3 or TRBV12-4 and TRBJ2-7; the match to TRBD1 covers 7 bases. This CDR3 comprises 12 residues. Trimming cost V 4 bases and J 3 bases; bases outside gene matches: 0. CDR3 residues: CASSYRGYEQYF. DNA for the CDR3: TGTGCCAGCAGTTACAGGGGCTACGAGCAGTACTTC.

The chain couples TRBV7-9 to TRBJ2-7; possible D gene TRBD1, 5 bases. The V gene lost 3 bases and the J gene lost 2 bases, with 11 bases spanning the gap. This CDR3 spans 14 amino acids. CDR1 SEHNR and CDR2 FQNEAQ come from the germline V gene (reference sequence). DNA for the CDR3: TGTGCCAGCAGCTTTCTAACAGGAACCTACGAGCAGTACTTC. It codes for CASSFLTGTYEQYF. Complete variable domain (other parts from reference TRBV7-9 and TRBJ2-7): DTGVSQNPRHKITKRGQNVTFRCDPISEHNRLYWYRQTLGQGPEFLTYFQNEAQLEKSRLLSDRFSAERPKGSFSTLEIQRTEQGDSAMYLCASSFLTGTYEQYFGPGTRLTVT.

The chain is built from TRBV18 and TRBJ2-3; 12 nucleotides match TRBD2. V was clipped by 3 bases and J by 4 bases; unmatched bases: 2. This CDR3 contains 15 residues. CDR1 KGHSH and CDR2 LQKENI come from the germline V gene. Here the CDR3 DNA reads TGTGCCAGCTCACCGACTAGCGGGGGAGCAGATACGCAGTATTTT. Its protein product is CASSPTSGGADTQYF.